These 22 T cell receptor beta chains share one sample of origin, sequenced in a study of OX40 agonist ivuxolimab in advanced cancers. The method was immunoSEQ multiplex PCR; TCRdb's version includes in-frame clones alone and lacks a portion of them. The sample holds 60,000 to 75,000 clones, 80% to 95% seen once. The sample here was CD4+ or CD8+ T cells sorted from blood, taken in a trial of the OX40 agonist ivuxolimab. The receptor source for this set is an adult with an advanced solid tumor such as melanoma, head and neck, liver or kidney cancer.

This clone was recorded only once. Written as DNA, the CDR3 is TGTGCCAGCAGCTCACCCCATAATGAAAAACTGTTTTTT. It codes for CASSSPHNEKLFF. The chain couples TRBV28 to TRBJ1-4; D gene ambiguous. The germline V gene has CDR1 MDHEN and CDR2 SYDVKM. The CDR3 length is 13 residues. Trimming stripped 6 bases from V and 4 bases from J, with 9 bases between.

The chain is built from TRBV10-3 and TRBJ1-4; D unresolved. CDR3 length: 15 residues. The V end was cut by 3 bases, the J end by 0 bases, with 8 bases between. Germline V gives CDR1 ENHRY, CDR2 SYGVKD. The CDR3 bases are TGTGCCATCAGTGACGTCACAGCAACTAATGAAAAACTGTTTTTT. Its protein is CAISDVTATNEKLFF.

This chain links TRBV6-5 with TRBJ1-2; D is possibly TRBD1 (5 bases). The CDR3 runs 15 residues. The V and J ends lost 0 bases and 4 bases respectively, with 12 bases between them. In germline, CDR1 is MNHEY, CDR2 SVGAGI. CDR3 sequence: CASSYSGREGYGYTF. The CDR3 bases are TGTGCCAGCAGTTACTCGGGCAGGGAGGGCTATGGCTACACCTTC.

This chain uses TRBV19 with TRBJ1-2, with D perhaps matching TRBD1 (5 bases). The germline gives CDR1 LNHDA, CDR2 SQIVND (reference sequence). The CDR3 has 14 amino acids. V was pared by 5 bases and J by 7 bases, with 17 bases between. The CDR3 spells CASSGGAGNSGYTF. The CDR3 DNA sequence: TGTGCCAGTAGTGGAGGGGCAGGGAATTCTGGCTACACCTTC.

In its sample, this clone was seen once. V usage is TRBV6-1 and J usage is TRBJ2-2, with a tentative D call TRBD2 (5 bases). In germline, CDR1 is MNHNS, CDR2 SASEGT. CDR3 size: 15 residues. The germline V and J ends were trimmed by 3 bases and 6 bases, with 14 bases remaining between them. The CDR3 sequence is CASSEGSTRSGELFF. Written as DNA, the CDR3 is TGTGCCAGCAGTGAGGGGTCTACTAGATCCGGGGAGCTGTTTTTT.

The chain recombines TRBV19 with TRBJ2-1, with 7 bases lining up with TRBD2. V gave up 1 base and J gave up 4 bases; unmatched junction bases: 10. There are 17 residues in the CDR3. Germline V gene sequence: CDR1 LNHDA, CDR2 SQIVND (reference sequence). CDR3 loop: CASSIASSGPPYNEQFF. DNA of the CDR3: TGTGCCAGTAGTATAGCCTCTAGCGGACCACCTTACAATGAGCAGTTCTTC.

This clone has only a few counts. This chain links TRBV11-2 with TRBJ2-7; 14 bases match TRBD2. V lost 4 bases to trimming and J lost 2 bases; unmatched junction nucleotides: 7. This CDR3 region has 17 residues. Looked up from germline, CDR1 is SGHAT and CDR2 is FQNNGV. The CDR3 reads CASSSRTSGGLPYEQYF. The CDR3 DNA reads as TGTGCCAGCAGCTCCCGGACTAGCGGGGGGCTCCCCTACGAGCAGTACTTC.

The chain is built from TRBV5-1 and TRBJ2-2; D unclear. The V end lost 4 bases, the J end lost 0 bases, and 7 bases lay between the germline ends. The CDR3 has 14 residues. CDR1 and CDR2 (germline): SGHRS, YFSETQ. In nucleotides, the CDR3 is TGCGCCAGCAGCGGGGATTCGAACACCGGGGAGCTGTTTTTT. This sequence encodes CASSGDSNTGELFF.

CDR3 sequence: CASIGAGVLSTEAFF. The CDR3 DNA sequence: TGTGCCAGCATTGGAGCAGGGGTATTGAGCACTGAAGCTTTCTTT. The chain couples TRBV2 to TRBJ1-1; TRBD1 might be the D (6 bases). Trimming stripped 7 bases from V and 4 bases from J, with 19 bases between. CDR1 SNHLY and CDR2 FYNNEI come from the germline V gene. This CDR3 contains 15 residues.

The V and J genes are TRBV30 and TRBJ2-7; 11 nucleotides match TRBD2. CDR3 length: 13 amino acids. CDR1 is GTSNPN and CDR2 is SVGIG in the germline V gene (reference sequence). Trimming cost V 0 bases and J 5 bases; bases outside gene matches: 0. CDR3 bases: TGTGCCTGGAGTGTACTAGCGGGAGACGAGCAGTACTTC. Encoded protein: CAWSVLAGDEQYF.

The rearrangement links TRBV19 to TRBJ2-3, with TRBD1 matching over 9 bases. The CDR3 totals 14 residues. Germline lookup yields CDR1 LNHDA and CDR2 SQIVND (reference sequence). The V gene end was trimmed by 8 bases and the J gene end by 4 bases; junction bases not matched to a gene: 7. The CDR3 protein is CASLDRGIADTQYF. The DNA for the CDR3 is TGTGCCAGTTTGGACAGGGGAATTGCAGATACGCAGTATTTT.

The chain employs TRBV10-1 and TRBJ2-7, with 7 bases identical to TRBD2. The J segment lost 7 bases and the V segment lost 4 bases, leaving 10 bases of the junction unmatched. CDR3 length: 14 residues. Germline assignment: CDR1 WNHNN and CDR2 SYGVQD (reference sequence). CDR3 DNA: TGCGCCAGCAGTGGGGGGGGAGGTAGCGGGGAGCAGTACTTC. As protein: CASSGGGGSGEQYF.

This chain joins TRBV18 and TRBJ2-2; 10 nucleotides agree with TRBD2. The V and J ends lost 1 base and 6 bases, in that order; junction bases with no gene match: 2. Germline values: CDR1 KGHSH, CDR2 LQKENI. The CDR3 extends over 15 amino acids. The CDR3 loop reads CASSPRLAGAGELFF. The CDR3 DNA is TGTGCCAGCTCACCACGTCTAGCGGGGGCCGGGGAGCTGTTTTTT.

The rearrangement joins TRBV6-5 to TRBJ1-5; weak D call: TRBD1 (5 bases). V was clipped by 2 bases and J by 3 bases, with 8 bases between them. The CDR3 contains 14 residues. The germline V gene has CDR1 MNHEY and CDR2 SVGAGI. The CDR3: CASSYTGDNQPQHF. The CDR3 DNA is TGTGCCAGCAGTTACACAGGAGACAATCAGCCCCAGCATTTT.

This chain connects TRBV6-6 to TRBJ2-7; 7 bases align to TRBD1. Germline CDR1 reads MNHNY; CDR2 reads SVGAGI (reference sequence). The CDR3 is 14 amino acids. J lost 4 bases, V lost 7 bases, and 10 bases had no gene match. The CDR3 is CASTQTGSAYEQYF. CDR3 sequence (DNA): TGTGCCAGCACCCAGACAGGGTCGGCGTACGAGCAGTACTTC.

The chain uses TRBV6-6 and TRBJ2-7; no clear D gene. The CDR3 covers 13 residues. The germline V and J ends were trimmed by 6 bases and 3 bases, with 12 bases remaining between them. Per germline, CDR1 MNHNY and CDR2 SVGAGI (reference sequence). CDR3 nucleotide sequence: TGTGCCAGCAGACTCCGTTGGGACTACGAGCAGTACTTC. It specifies CASRLRWDYEQYF.

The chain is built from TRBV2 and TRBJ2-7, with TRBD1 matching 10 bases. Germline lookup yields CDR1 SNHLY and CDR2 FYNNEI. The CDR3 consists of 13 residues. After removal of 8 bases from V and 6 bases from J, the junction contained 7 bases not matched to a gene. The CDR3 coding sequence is TGTGCCAGCTCCCGACAGGGGGCTCGCGAGCAGTACTTC. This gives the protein CASSRQGAREQYF.

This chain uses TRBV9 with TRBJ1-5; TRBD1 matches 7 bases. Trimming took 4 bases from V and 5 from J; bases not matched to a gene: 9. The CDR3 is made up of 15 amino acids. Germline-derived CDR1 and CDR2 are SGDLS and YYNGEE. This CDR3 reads CASSTLDRADQPQHF. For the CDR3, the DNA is TGTGCCAGCAGCACTCTCGACAGGGCGGATCAGCCCCAGCATTTT.

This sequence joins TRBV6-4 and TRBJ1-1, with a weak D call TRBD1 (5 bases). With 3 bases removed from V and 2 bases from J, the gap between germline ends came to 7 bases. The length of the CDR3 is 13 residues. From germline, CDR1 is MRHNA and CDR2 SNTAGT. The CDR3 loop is CASSEDSNTEAFF. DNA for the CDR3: TGTGCCAGCAGTGAAGACAGTAACACTGAAGCTTTCTTT.

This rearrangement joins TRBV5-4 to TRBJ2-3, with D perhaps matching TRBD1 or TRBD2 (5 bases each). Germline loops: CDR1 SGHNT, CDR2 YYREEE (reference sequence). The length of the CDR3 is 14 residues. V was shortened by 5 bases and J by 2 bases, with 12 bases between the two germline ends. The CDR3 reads CASRPGTDTDTQYF. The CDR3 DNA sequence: TGTGCCAGCAGGCCGGGGACCGACACAGATACGCAGTATTTT. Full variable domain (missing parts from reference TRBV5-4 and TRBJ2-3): ETGVTQSPTHLIKTRGQQVTLRCSSQSGHNTVSWYQQALGQGPQFIFQYYREEENGRGNFPPRFSGLQFPNYSSELNVNALELDDSALYLCASRPGTDTDTQYFGPGTRLTVL.

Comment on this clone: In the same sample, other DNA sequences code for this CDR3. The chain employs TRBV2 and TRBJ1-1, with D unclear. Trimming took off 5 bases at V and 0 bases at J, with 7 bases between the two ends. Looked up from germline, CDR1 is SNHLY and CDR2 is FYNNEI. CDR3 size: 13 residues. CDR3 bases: TGTGCCAGCAGTTACATGATGAACACTGAAGCTTTCTTT. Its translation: CASSYMMNTEAFF. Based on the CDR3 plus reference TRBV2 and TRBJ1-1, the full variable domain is EPEVTQTPSHQVTQMGQEVILRCVPISNHLYFYWYRQILGQKVEFLVSFYNNEISEKSEIFDDQFSVERPDGSNFTLKIRSTKLEDSAMYFCASSYMMNTEAFFGQGTRLTVV.

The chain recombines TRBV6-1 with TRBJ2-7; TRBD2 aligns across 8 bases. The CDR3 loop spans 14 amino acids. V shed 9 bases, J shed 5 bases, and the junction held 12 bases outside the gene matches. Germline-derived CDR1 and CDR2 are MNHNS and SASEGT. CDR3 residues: CASIVAGRGDEQYF. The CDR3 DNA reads TGTGCCAGTATCGTAGCGGGAAGGGGTGACGAGCAGTACTTC.